These 32 T cell receptor beta chains originate from one sample sequenced in a study of CD8 T cells in Susac syndrome. Random hexamers were used to reverse transcribe an amount of about 0.45 to 1 ug RNA. Via MiXCR, TCRdb re-called the immunoSEQ multiplex PCR reads, giving one row per CDR3 protein. The repertoire holds about 150,000 distinct CDR3 sequences, with around 96% as singletons. The sample comprised CD8+ T cells from PBMCs. These receptor sequences come from a human donor with multiple sclerosis.

This sequence joins TRBV4-3 and TRBJ2-7; D is possibly TRBD1 (6 bases). Trimming took 0 bases from V and 3 from J, leaving 12 bases between them. From germline, CDR1 is LGHNA and CDR2 YSLEER. The CDR3 consists of 15 residues. The CDR3 region is CASSQDWPGDYEQYF. The CDR3 DNA reads TGCGCCAGCAGCCAAGATTGGCCAGGGGACTACGAGCAGTACTTC.

The chain links TRBV13 to TRBJ2-5; TRBD2 matches at 7 bases. Germline trimming cut 5 bases from V and 7 bases from J; bases unmatched to any gene: 4. Germline V gives CDR1 PRHDT, CDR2 FYEKMQ (reference sequence). The CDR3 totals 12 residues. CDR3 DNA: TGTGCCAGCAGCGACGGGGAGGGGACCCAGTACTTC. It translates to CASSDGEGTQYF.

The chain carries TRBV6-4 and TRBJ2-2; D unclear. The V and J ends lost 5 bases and 6 bases respectively, with 13 bases between them. In germline, CDR1 is MRHNA, CDR2 SNTAGT. The CDR3 has 14 residues. The CDR3 is CASSPSGAAGELFF. DNA for the CDR3: TGTGCCAGCAGTCCCTCAGGTGCGGCCGGGGAGCTGTTTTTT.

The rearrangement joins TRBV20-1 to TRBJ2-3; tentative D call: TRBD1 (7 bases). V gave up 4 bases and J gave up 4 bases, with 24 bases separating them. CDR1 is DFQATT, CDR2 SNEGSKA, per germline (reference sequence). The CDR3 runs to 17 residues. The CDR3 reads CSAIGGAVTGFADTQYF. The CDR3 DNA reads TGCAGTGCTATAGGAGGGGCCGTGACAGGGTTCGCAGATACGCAGTATTTT.

The chain has TRBV7-9 and TRBJ2-7, with 8 nucleotides matching TRBD1. Germline assignment: CDR1 SEHNR and CDR2 FQNEAQ (reference sequence). V lost 3 bases to trimming and J lost 2 bases; unmatched junction nucleotides: 6. The CDR3 is made up of 15 amino acids. The CDR3 is CASSFRDRPPYEQYF. The CDR3 DNA follows: TGTGCCAGCAGCTTCAGGGACAGGCCGCCCTACGAGCAGTACTTC.

The chain joins TRBV30 to TRBJ2-7; D unclear. V lost 5 bases and J lost 0, with 11 bases in between. Germline CDR1 GTSNPN, CDR2 SVGIG (reference sequence). The CDR3 loop spans 13 amino acids. The DNA for the CDR3 is TGTGCCTGGGGGTTCGAGGACTCCTACGAGCAGTACTTC. Encoded protein: CAWGFEDSYEQYF.

The V and J genes are TRBV19 and TRBJ1-1; D is uncertain. Between the trimmed V and J ends, which lost 5 bases and 11 bases, there was a span of 18 bases. Per the germline V gene, CDR1 is LNHDA and CDR2 is SQIVND (reference sequence). CDR3 length equals 13 residues. CDR3 in amino acids: CASSSVSAVYAFF. CDR3 nucleotide sequence: TGTGCCAGTAGTTCCGTGTCCGCGGTTTACGCTTTCTTT.

This clonotype was seen a single time. This sequence joins TRBV20-1 and TRBJ2-1; TRBD2 might be the D (5 bases). Trimming cost V 6 bases and J 3 bases, with 15 bases left between them. The germline V gene has CDR1 DFQATT and CDR2 SNEGSKA (reference sequence). CDR3 length: 14 residues. CDR3 in DNA: TGCAGTGCCCTAGCCTTAACCTTCTACAATGAGCAGTTCTTC. Encoded protein: CSALALTFYNEQFF.

This rearrangement joins TRBV30 to TRBJ1-5, with TRBD1 as a possible D gene (6 bases). Trimming shortened V by 3 bases and J by 6 bases, and 12 bases separated the two germline ends. The length of the CDR3 is 13 residues. CDR1 and CDR2 from the germline V gene are GTSNPN and SVGIG (reference sequence). The CDR3 sequence: CAWSVQGFQPQHF. CDR3 DNA: TGTGCCTGGAGCGTACAGGGTTTTCAGCCCCAGCATTTT.

This chain links TRBV6-2 or TRBV6-3 with TRBJ2-7; tentative D call: TRBD2 (6 bases). CDR1 and CDR2 (germline): MNHEY, SVGEGT. The CDR3 consists of 12 residues. V was pared by 5 bases and J by 4 bases, with 9 bases between. The CDR3 region is CASSKTRYEQYF. CDR3 nucleotide sequence: TGTGCCAGCAGTAAGACTAGGTACGAGCAGTACTTC.

This chain joins TRBV5-6 and TRBJ1-2, with TRBD1 as a possible D gene (6 bases). Germline V gene data show CDR1 as SGHDT and CDR2 as YYEEEE. The length of the CDR3 is 13 residues. Deletions cut 5 bases from V and 8 bases from J, with 16 bases between. The CDR3 nucleotides read TGTGCCAGCAGGGGAATCCTCGGGACAGGCTACACCTTC. Residues: CASRGILGTGYTF. The variable domain in full, with the rest retrieved from reference TRBV5-6 and TRBJ1-2, is DAGVTQSPTHLIKTRGQQVTLRCSPKSGHDTVSWYQQALGQGPQFIFQYYEEEERQRGNFPDRFSGHQFPNYSSELNVNALLLGDSALYLCASRGILGTGYTFGSGTRLTVV.

The J gene is TRBJ1-2, the V gene TRBV28; D is unclear. Germline CDR1 reads MDHEN; CDR2 reads SYDVKM. The CDR3 sequence is 14 residues long. Deletions cut 7 bases from V and 6 bases from J, with 18 bases between. The CDR3 spells CASTTAIGSDGYTF. DNA for the CDR3: TGTGCCAGCACCACCGCTATAGGGTCGGATGGCTACACCTTC.

The chain employs TRBV5-1 and TRBJ2-7; 8 bases match TRBD1. The CDR3 is 16 amino acids. Germline V gives CDR1 SGHRS, CDR2 YFSETQ. The V gene end was trimmed by 1 base and the J gene end by 6 bases; junction bases not matched to a gene: 12. In nucleotides, the CDR3 is TGCGCCAGCAGCTTGCGCCAGGGGGCAATTAGGACCGAGCAGTACTTC. Protein: CASSLRQGAIRTEQYF.

J is TRBJ2-5 and V is TRBV12-3 or TRBV12-4, with 7 bases aligning to TRBD2. Trimming took 0 bases from V and 4 from J; bases not matched to a gene: 2. CDR3 length: 14 amino acids. The CDR3 DNA reads as TGTGCCAGCAGTTTAGCTGGGGAGGGAGAGACCCAGTACTTC. Protein product: CASSLAGEGETQYF.

The genes are TRBV4-1 and TRBJ1-2; a weak D match, TRBD1 (6 bases). There are 16 residues in the CDR3. The germline V gene encodes CDR1 MGHRA and CDR2 YSYEKL. Between the trimmed V and J ends, which lost 1 base and 4 bases, there was a span of 16 bases. The DNA for the CDR3 is TGCGCCAGCAGCCAAGGATCGGACAGACTACTCTATGGCTACACCTTC. It encodes CASSQGSDRLLYGYTF.

The chain uses TRBV7-8 and TRBJ2-7; D might be TRBD1 (6 bases). The V end was cut by 2 bases, the J end by 2 bases, with 13 bases between. Germline lookup yields CDR1 SGHVS and CDR2 FQNEAQ. The CDR3 is 15 residues long. The CDR3 loop reads CASSLSGRGAYEQYF. The CDR3 DNA reads TGTGCCAGCAGCTTATCCGGCAGGGGAGCCTACGAGCAGTACTTC.

The rearrangement uses TRBV5-1 and TRBJ2-1; 12 nucleotides line up with TRBD2. The junction had 6 bases not matched to a gene; V was cut back by 3 bases and J by 5 bases. Per the germline V gene, CDR1 is SGHRS and CDR2 is YFSETQ. There are 16 residues in the CDR3. The DNA for the CDR3 is TGCGCCAGCAGCTCAGCTAGCGGGGGGGACCACAATGAGCAGTTCTTC. Residues: CASSSASGGDHNEQFF.

The rearrangement uses TRBV13 and TRBJ2-5, with 7 bases aligning to TRBD1. The trim removed 0 bases at V and 5 bases at J, leaving 0 bases unmatched. Germline V CDR1 and CDR2: PRHDT, FYEKMQ (reference sequence). CDR3 length equals 13 residues. The CDR3 coding sequence is TGTGCCAGCAGCTTAGGCAGGGGGGAGACCCAGTACTTC. This sequence encodes CASSLGRGETQYF.

The chain employs TRBV7-9 and TRBJ1-1; D is unclear. The CDR3 sequence is 11 residues long. Germline-derived CDR1 and CDR2 are SEHNR and FQNEAQ (reference sequence). CDR3 DNA: TGTGTTGTCGCGGTGAACACTGAAGCTTTCTTT. It specifies CVVAVNTEAFF. The variable domain in full, with the rest retrieved from reference TRBV7-9 and TRBJ1-1, is DTGVSQNPRHKITKRGQNVTFRCDPISEHNRLYWYRQTLGQGPEFLTYFQNEAQLEKSRLLSDRFSAERPKGSFSTLEIQRTEQGDSAMYLCVVAVNTEAFFGQGTRLTVV.

V is TRBV12-3 or TRBV12-4 and J is TRBJ1-1; D is unresolved. The V and J ends lost 3 bases and 4 bases respectively, with 3 bases between them. The CDR3 sequence is 11 residues long. Written as DNA, the CDR3 is TGTGCCAGCAGTTTTGCCACTGAAGCTTTCTTT. Its protein is CASSFATEAFF.

The chain couples TRBV14 to TRBJ1-2; D is unclear. The CDR3 runs 13 residues. From germline, CDR1 is SGHDN and CDR2 FVKESK. V gave up 2 bases and J gave up 6 bases, with 10 bases separating them. CDR3 in amino acids: CASSQSGWHGYTF. The CDR3 DNA reads TGTGCCAGCAGCCAATCCGGGTGGCATGGCTACACCTTC.

The V gene is TRBV27, the J gene TRBJ2-4, with a tentative D call TRBD1 (5 bases). The CDR3 covers 15 residues. Trimming removed 3 bases from V and 0 bases from J, with 9 bases in between. The V gene's germline CDR1 is MNHEY and CDR2 SMNVEV (reference sequence). The DNA for the CDR3 is TGTGCCAGCAGTTTGGTCAGGGCAGCCAAAAACATTCAGTACTTC. Protein product: CASSLVRAAKNIQYF.

DNA of the CDR3: TGTGCCAGCACCTGGGGGGGGTTCTATGAGCAGTTCTTC. This gives the protein CASTWGGFYEQFF. The rearrangement uses TRBV7-2 and TRBJ2-1, with 7 bases aligning to TRBD2. CDR3 length: 13 residues. Germline V gene sequence: CDR1 SGHTA, CDR2 FQGNSA. Trimming at V came to 7 bases and at J to 8 bases, leaving 8 bases not matched to a gene.

The chain recombines TRBV2 with TRBJ2-4; perhaps TRBD2 as D (5 bases). The CDR3 contains 10 residues. The germline gives CDR1 SNHLY, CDR2 FYNNEI. V lost 7 bases and J 9 bases, leaving 7 bases between the germline ends. CDR3 in DNA: TGTGCCAGCATGGGGAGCATTCAGTACTTC. Translated, it gives CASMGSIQYF.

The chain couples TRBV2 to TRBJ1-1; TRBD1 is a possible D gene (6 bases). CDR1 and CDR2 from the germline V gene are SNHLY and FYNNEI. This CDR3 is 15 amino acids long. Deletions cut 7 bases from V and 5 bases from J, with 20 bases between. In DNA, the CDR3 is TGTGCCAGCAAGGGGCCAGGGGTCATTCGGACTGAAGCTTTCTTT. It specifies CASKGPGVIRTEAFF.

This clonotype was seen once. This sequence joins TRBV7-8 and TRBJ1-1; D unresolved. Per the germline V gene, CDR1 is SGHVS and CDR2 is FQNEAQ. Trimming pared 5 bases from V and 4 bases from J, leaving 17 bases between. This CDR3 region has 15 residues. Here the CDR3 reads CASSLGSPAGTEAFF. The DNA of the CDR3 is TGTGCCAGCAGCCTCGGGAGCCCGGCGGGCACTGAAGCTTTCTTT.

The V call is TRBV28, the J call TRBJ2-4; no definite D call. The CDR3 length is 13 residues. Germline CDR1 and CDR2: MDHEN and SYDVKM. Deletions cut 2 bases from V and 6 bases from J, with 8 bases between. The CDR3 is CASSLGELNIQYF. As DNA, the CDR3 is TGTGCCAGCAGTTTAGGGGAACTAAACATTCAGTACTTC.

The rearrangement joins TRBV30 to TRBJ1-1, with D maybe TRBD1 (6 bases). V shed 0 bases and J shed 4 bases, with 15 bases lying between them. CDR1 is GTSNPN and CDR2 is SVGIG in the germline V gene (reference sequence). This CDR3 spans 15 amino acids. CDR3 bases: TGTGCCTGGAGTGTACAGGGAAGGGGCTCCACTGAAGCTTTCTTT. It translates to CAWSVQGRGSTEAFF. Complete variable domain (other parts from reference TRBV30 and TRBJ1-1): SQTIHQWPATLVQPVGSPLSLECTVEGTSNPNLYWYRQAAGRGLQLLFYSVGIGQISSEVPQNLSASRPQDRQFILSSKKLLLSDSGFYLCAWSVQGRGSTEAFFGQGTRLTVV.

The chain combines TRBV20-1 with TRBJ2-7; TRBD2 agrees at 8 bases. Germline V gives CDR1 DFQATT, CDR2 SNEGSKA (reference sequence). The V segment lost 7 bases and the J segment 4 bases; nucleotides outside the gene matches: 3. The CDR3 runs to 11 residues. CDR3 nucleotides: TGCAGTGTTCGGGGGGGATACGAGCAGTACTTC. Translating gives CSVRGGYEQYF.

The gene calls are TRBV13 and TRBJ1-1, with D possibly matching TRBD1 (5 bases). CDR1 PRHDT and CDR2 FYEKMQ come from the germline V gene (reference sequence). V dropped 8 bases and J dropped 4 bases, with 8 bases sitting between them. The CDR3 totals 11 residues. CDR3 loop: CASQGGTEAFF. The CDR3 bases are TGTGCCAGCCAGGGAGGCACTGAAGCTTTCTTT.

CDR3 sequence: CSARDLYGGQSSYEQYF. The CDR3, as DNA: TGCAGTGCTAGAGATCTTTATGGCGGGCAGAGCTCCTACGAGCAGTACTTC. The chain recombines TRBV20-1 with TRBJ2-7, with D tentatively TRBD2 (5 bases). V was shortened by 0 bases and J by 0 bases, with 18 bases between the two germline ends. From germline, CDR1 is DFQATT and CDR2 SNEGSKA (reference sequence). CDR3 length: 17 residues.

The sample holds one count of this clonotype. V usage is TRBV27 and J usage is TRBJ2-7; possibly TRBD1 for D (6 bases). Looked up from germline, CDR1 is MNHEY and CDR2 is SMNVEV (reference sequence). CDR3 length: 14 residues. V was cut by 5 bases and J by 3 bases, with 14 bases left in between. The CDR3 coding sequence is TGTGCCAGCAGTCGGGCCGGGACAAGCTACGAGCAGTACTTC. As protein: CASSRAGTSYEQYF.